This T cell receptor beta chain was identified during a study of blood T cell repertoires in COVID-19. The wider study: Nucleic acid was either cDNA or gDNA, and it came from T cells, B-cell-depleted T cells, or PBMCs.

Trimming stripped 5 bases from V and 1 base from J, with 17 bases between. The CDR3 spans 16 residues. Germline V gene data show CDR1 as LGHNA and CDR2 as YSLEER. This table comes from immunoSEQ multiplex PCR, and its TCRdb copy is limited to in-frame clones, with some not included. The sample carries approximately 210,000 clones, roughly 85% recorded once. The TCR originated in a woman of 80 years or more with acute or convalescent COVID-19. The source material was peripheral blood. V usage is TRBV4-3 and J usage is TRBJ1-1; D perhaps matches TRBD1 (5 bases). CDR3 nucleotide sequence: TGCGCCAGCAGCTTCGAGGCGGGACTTACGAACACTGAAGCTTTCTTT. This gives the protein CASSFEAGLTNTEAFF.